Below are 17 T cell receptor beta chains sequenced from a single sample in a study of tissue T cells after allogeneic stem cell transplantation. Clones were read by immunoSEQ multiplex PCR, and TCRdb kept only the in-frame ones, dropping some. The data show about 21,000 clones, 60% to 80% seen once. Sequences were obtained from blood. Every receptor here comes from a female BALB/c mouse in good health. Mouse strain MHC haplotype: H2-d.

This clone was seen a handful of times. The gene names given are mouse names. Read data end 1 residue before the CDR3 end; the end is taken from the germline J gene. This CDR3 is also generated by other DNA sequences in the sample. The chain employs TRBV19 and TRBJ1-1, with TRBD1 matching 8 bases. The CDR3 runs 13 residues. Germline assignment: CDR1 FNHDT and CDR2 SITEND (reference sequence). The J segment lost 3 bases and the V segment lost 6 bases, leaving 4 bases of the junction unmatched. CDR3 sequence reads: CASISTGDTEVFF. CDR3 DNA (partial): TGTGCCAGCATCTCGACAGGGGACACAGAAGTCTTC.

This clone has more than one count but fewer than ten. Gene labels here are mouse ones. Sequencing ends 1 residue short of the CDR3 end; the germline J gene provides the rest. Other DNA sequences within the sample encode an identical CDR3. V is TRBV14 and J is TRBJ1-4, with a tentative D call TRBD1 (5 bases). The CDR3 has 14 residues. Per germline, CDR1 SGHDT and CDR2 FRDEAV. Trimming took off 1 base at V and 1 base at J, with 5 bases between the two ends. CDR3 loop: CASSFGGSNERLFF. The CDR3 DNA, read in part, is TGTGCCAGCAGTTTCGGGGGTTCCAACGAAAGATTATTT.

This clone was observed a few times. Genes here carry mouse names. The DNA read from the CDR3 is TGTGCCAGCAGCCCCCGGGACTGGGGGTCATATGAACAGTAC. This encodes CASSPRDWGSYEQY. The CDR3 reads in full as CASSPRDWGSYEQYF. The chain couples TRBV4 to TRBJ2-7; 11 nucleotides line up with TRBD2. The missing CDR3 end, 1 residue past where the read stops, is filled in from the germline J gene. With V trimmed by 5 bases and J by 4 bases, 7 bases remained unmatched. The CDR3 is made up of 15 amino acids. The germline gives CDR1 LGHDT, CDR2 YNNKQL (reference sequence).

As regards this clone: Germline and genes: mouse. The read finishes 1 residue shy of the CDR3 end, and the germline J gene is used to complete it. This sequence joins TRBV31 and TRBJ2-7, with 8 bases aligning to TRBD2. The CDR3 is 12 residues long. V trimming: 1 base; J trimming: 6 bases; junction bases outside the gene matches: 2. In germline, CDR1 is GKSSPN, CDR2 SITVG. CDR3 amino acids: CAWSRGGLEQYF. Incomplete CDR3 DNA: TGTGCCTGGAGTCGGGGGGGGCTTGAACAGTAC.

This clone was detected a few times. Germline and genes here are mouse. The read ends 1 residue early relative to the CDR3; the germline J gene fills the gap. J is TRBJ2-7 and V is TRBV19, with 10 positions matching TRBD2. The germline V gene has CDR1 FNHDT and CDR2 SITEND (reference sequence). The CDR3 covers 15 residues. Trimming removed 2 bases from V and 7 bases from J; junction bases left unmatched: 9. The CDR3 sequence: CASSIPWGGAGEQYF. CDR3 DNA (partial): TGTGCCAGCAGTATTCCCTGGGGGGGCGCAGGGGAACAGTAC.

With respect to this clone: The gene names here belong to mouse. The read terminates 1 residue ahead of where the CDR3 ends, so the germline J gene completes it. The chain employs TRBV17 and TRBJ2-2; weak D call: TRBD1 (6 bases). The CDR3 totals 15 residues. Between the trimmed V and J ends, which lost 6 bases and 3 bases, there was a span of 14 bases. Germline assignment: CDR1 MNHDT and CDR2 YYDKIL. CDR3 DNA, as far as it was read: TGTGCTAGCAGGGCAGGGGAGGGTGACACCGGGCAGCTCTAC. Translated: CASRAGEGDTGQLY. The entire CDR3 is CASRAGEGDTGQLYF.

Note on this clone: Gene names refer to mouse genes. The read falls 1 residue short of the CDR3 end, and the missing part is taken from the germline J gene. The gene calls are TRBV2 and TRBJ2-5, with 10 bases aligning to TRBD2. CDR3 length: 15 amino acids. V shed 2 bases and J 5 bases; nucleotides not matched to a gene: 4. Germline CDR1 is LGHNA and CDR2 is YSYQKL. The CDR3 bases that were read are TGTGCCAGCAGCCAACTGGGGGGGCGCCCAGACACCCAGTAC. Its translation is CASSQLGGRPDTQY. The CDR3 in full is CASSQLGGRPDTQYF.

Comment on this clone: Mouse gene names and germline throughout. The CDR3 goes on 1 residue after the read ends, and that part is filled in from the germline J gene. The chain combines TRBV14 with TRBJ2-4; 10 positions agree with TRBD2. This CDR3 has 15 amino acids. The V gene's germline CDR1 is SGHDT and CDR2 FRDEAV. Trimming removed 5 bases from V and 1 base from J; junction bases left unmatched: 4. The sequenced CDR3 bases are TGTGCCAGCAGCCCAGACTGGGGGGGTCAAAACACCTTGTAC. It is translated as CASSPDWGGQNTLY. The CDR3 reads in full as CASSPDWGGQNTLYF.

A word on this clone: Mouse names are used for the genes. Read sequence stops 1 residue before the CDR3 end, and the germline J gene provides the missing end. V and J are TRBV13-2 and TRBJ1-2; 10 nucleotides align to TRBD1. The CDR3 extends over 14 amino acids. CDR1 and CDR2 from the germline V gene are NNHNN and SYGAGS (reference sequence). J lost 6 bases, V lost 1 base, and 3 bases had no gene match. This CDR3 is CASGDRDRGPDYTF. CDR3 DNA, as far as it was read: TGTGCCAGCGGTGATCGGGACAGGGGCCCCGACTACACC.

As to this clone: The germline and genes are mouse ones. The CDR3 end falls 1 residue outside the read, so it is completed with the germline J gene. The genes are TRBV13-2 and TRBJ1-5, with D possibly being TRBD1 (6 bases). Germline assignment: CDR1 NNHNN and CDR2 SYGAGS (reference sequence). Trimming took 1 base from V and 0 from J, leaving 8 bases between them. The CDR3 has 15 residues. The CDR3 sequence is CASGDPGHNNQAPLF. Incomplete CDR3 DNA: TGTGCCAGCGGTGATCCGGGACATAACAACCAGGCTCCGCTT.

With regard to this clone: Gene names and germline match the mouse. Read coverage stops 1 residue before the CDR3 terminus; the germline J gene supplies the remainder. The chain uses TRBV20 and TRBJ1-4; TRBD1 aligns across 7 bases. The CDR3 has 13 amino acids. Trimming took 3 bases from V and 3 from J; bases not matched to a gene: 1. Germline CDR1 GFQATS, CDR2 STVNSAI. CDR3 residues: CGASQGANERLFF. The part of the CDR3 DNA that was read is TGTGGTGCTAGTCAGGGGGCCAACGAAAGATTATTT. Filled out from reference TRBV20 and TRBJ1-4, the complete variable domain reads GALVYQYPRRTICKSGTSMRMECQAVGFQATSVAWYRQSPQKTFELIALSTVNSAIKYEQNFTQEKFPISHPNLSFSSMTVLNAYLEDRGLYLCGASQGANERLFFGHGTKLSVL.

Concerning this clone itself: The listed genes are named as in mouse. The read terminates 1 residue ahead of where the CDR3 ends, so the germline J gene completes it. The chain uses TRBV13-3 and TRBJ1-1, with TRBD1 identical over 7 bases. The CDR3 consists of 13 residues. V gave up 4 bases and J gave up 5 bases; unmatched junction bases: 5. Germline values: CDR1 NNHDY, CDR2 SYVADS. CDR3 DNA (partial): TGTGCCAGCAGTACAGGGGAAGGGACAGAAGTCTTC. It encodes CASSTGEGTEVF. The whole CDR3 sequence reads CASSTGEGTEVFF.

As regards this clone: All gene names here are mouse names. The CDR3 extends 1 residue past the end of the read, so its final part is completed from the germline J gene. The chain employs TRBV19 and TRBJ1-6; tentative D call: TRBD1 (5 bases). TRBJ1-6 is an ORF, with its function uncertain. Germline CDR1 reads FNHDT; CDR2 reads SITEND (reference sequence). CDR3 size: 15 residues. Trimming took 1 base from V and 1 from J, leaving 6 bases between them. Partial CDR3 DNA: TGTGCCAGCAGTATACGGGACTCCTATAATTCGCCCCTCTAC. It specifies CASSIRDSYNSPLY. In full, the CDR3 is CASSIRDSYNSPLYF.

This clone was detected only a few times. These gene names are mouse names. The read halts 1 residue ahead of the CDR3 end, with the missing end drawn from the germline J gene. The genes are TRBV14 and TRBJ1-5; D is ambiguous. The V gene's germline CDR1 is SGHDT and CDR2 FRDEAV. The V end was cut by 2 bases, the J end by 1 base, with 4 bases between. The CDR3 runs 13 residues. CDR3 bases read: TGTGCCAGCAGTTTTGGCAACAACCAGGCTCCGCTT. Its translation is CASSFGNNQAPL. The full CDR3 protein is CASSFGNNQAPLF.

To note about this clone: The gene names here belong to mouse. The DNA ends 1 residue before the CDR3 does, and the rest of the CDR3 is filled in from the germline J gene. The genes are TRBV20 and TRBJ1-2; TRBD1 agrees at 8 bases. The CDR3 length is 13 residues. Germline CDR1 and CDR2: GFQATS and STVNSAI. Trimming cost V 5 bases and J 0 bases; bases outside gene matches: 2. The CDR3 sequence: CGAPGQANSDYTF. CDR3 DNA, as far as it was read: TGTGGTGCTCCGGGACAGGCAAACTCCGACTACACC.

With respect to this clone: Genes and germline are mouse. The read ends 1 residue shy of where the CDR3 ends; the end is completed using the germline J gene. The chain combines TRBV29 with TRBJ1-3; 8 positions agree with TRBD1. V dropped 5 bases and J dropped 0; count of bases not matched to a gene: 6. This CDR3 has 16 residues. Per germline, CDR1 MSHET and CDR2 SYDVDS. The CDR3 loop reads CASSPGQANSGNTLYF. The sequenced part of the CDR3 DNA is TGTGCTAGCAGTCCGGGACAGGCGAATTCTGGAAATACGCTCTAT.

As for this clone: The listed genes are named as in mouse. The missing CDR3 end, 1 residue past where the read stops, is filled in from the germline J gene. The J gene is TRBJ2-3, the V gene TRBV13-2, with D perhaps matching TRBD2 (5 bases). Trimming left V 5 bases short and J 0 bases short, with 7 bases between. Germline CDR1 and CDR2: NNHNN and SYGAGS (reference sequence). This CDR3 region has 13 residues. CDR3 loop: CASGLVSAETLYF. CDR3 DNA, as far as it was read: TGTGCCAGCGGACTGGTTAGTGCAGAAACGCTGTAT.